Listed below are T cell receptor beta chains from one sample, sequenced in a study of post-analysis software for immune sequencing data. Each CDR3 protein gets one entry after TCRdb re-called the PCR reads with MiXCR. Among fewer than 900,000 distinct CDR3 sequences listed, under 60% were seen once. The sequencing sample was made of blood. Source of these receptors: a girl between 10 and 17 years old with multiple sclerosis. Each CDR3 is given with its conserved first and last residue. Each record gives: J gene, D gene, clone size, V gene, CDR3 protein, CDR3 DNA. D genes are given only for firm matches. Clone size is shown for a subset of rows, as once, few, many or a class of expanded clone.

j_gene: TRBJ2-3
d_gene: -
abundance: few
v_gene: TRBV3-1
CDR3aa: CASSPEVLGIDTQYF
CDR3nt: TGTGCCAGCAGCCCCGAGGTCCTGGGTATAGATACGCAGTATTTT

j_gene: TRBJ2-6
d_gene: -
abundance: few
v_gene: TRBV13
CDR3aa: CASRVGAGANVLTF
CDR3nt: TGTGCCAGCAGAGTAGGGGCTGGGGCCAACGTCCTGACTTTC

j_gene: TRBJ2-7
d_gene: -
abundance: -
v_gene: TRBV21-1
CDR3aa: CVSKREEQYF
CDR3nt: TGTGTCAGTAAACGAGAAGAGCAGTACTTC

j_gene: TRBJ1-4
d_gene: -
abundance: -
v_gene: TRBV5-5
CDR3aa: CASSYDRIPDILFF
CDR3nt: TGTGCCAGCAGTTATGACAGGATACCCGATATACTGTTTTTT

j_gene: TRBJ1-2
d_gene: -
abundance: -
v_gene: TRBV4-1
CDR3aa: CASSQDRMAGVRGYTF
CDR3nt: TGCGCCAGCAGCCAAGATCGGATGGCGGGGGTCCGTGGCTACACCTTC

j_gene: TRBJ1-2
d_gene: -
abundance: -
v_gene: TRBV5-5
CDR3aa: CASSTGTMGDGYTF
CDR3nt: TGTGCCAGCAGCACCGGGACAATGGGAGATGGCTACACCTTC

j_gene: TRBJ2-7
d_gene: -
abundance: -
v_gene: TRBV13
CDR3aa: CASSHRYYEQYF
CDR3nt: TGTGCCAGCAGCCACCGTTACTACGAGCAGTACTTC

j_gene: TRBJ1-4
d_gene: -
abundance: -
v_gene: TRBV6-6
CDR3aa: CASSYSKTSHEKLFF
CDR3nt: TGTGCCAGCAGTTACTCGAAGACATCCCATGAAAAACTGTTTTTT

j_gene: TRBJ2-1
d_gene: -
abundance: -
v_gene: TRBV12-3/TRBV12-4
CDR3aa: CASSLAAGRGDEQFF
CDR3nt: TGTGCCAGCAGTTTAGCAGCGGGAAGGGGGGATGAGCAGTTCTTC

j_gene: TRBJ2-7
d_gene: -
abundance: few
v_gene: TRBV9
CDR3aa: CASSALGGNEQYF
CDR3nt: TGTGCCAGCAGCGCCCTAGGTGGGAACGAGCAGTACTTC

j_gene: TRBJ2-5
d_gene: -
abundance: -
v_gene: TRBV24-1
CDR3aa: CATSEPKAGAETQYF
CDR3nt: TGTGCCACCAGTGAGCCAAAGGCGGGGGCAGAGACCCAGTACTTC

j_gene: TRBJ2-1
d_gene: TRBD1
abundance: few
v_gene: TRBV4-1
CDR3aa: CASSLDRGYHNEQFF
CDR3nt: TGCGCCAGCAGCCTGGACAGGGGATACCACAATGAGCAGTTCTTC

j_gene: TRBJ1-2
d_gene: TRBD1
abundance: -
v_gene: TRBV12-3/TRBV12-4
CDR3aa: CASSDRGTGNYGYTF
CDR3nt: TGTGCCAGCAGTGATAGAGGGACAGGAAACTATGGCTACACCTTC

j_gene: TRBJ2-7
d_gene: TRBD2
abundance: -
v_gene: TRBV5-4
CDR3aa: CASSLPLAEGRDEGQYF
CDR3nt: TGTGCCAGCAGCTTACCTCTAGCGGAGGGGCGGGACGAGGGGCAGTACTTC

j_gene: TRBJ2-3
d_gene: -
abundance: -
v_gene: TRBV7-2
CDR3aa: CASSLGAQASTDTQYF
CDR3nt: TGTGCCAGCAGCTTAGGAGCTCAGGCTAGCACAGATACGCAGTATTTT

j_gene: TRBJ2-5
d_gene: -
abundance: -
v_gene: TRBV7-9
CDR3aa: CASSRPVNEETQYF
CDR3nt: TGTGCCAGCAGCCGGCCCGTGAACGAAGAGACCCAGTACTTC

j_gene: TRBJ2-3
d_gene: -
abundance: once
v_gene: TRBV12-3/TRBV12-4
CDR3aa: CASSFVTASSTDTQYF
CDR3nt: TGTGCCAGCAGTTTCGTTACTGCTTCTAGCACAGATACGCAGTATTTT

j_gene: TRBJ1-2
d_gene: -
abundance: few
v_gene: TRBV29-1
CDR3aa: CSVEDGYGYTF
CDR3nt: TGCAGCGTTGAGGATGGGTATGGCTACACCTTC

j_gene: TRBJ1-2
d_gene: -
abundance: -
v_gene: TRBV4-3
CDR3aa: CASSTPSGNGYTF
CDR3nt: TGCGCCAGCAGCACCCCTTCAGGGAATGGCTACACCTTC

j_gene: TRBJ1-2
d_gene: -
abundance: -
v_gene: TRBV28
CDR3aa: CASSPLGYYGYTF
CDR3nt: TGTGCCAGCAGTCCCCTCGGCTACTATGGCTACACCTTC

j_gene: TRBJ2-5
d_gene: -
abundance: few
v_gene: TRBV7-8
CDR3aa: CASSLAWDYQETQYF
CDR3nt: TGTGCCAGCAGCTTAGCGTGGGACTACCAAGAGACCCAGTACTTC

j_gene: TRBJ2-7
d_gene: -
abundance: -
v_gene: TRBV4-1
CDR3aa: CASSQDGTSYEQYF
CDR3nt: TGCGCCAGCAGCCAAGATGGGACCTCCTACGAGCAGTACTTC

j_gene: TRBJ1-1
d_gene: TRBD1
abundance: -
v_gene: TRBV6-1
CDR3aa: CASSSRDRANTEAFF
CDR3nt: TGTGCCAGCAGTTCCCGAGACAGGGCGAACACTGAAGCTTTCTTT

j_gene: TRBJ2-3
d_gene: TRBD1
abundance: -
v_gene: TRBV24-1
CDR3aa: CATSDPRQGASTMTDTQYF
CDR3nt: TGTGCCACCAGTGATCCCCGTCAGGGGGCCTCAACTATGACAGATACGCAGTATTTT

j_gene: TRBJ2-5
d_gene: TRBD2
abundance: -
v_gene: TRBV28
CDR3aa: CASSSSSSGQETQYF
CDR3nt: TGTGCCAGCAGCTCTTCCTCTAGCGGACAAGAGACCCAGTACTTC

j_gene: TRBJ2-3
d_gene: TRBD2
abundance: -
v_gene: TRBV7-3
CDR3aa: CASSPAGLGTDTQYF
CDR3nt: TGTGCCAGCAGTCCAGCGGGATTGGGCACAGATACGCAGTATTTT

j_gene: TRBJ1-4
d_gene: -
abundance: few
v_gene: TRBV9
CDR3aa: CASSPGDGGPEKLFF
CDR3nt: TGTGCCAGCAGCCCAGGGGACGGAGGGCCTGAAAAACTGTTTTTT

j_gene: TRBJ2-1
d_gene: -
abundance: -
v_gene: TRBV20-1
CDR3aa: CSARGLDSYEQFF
CDR3nt: TGCAGTGCTAGAGGGCTAGATTCCTACGAGCAGTTCTTC

j_gene: TRBJ1-2
d_gene: -
abundance: few
v_gene: TRBV5-1
CDR3aa: CASSLAAADLNYGYTF
CDR3nt: TGCGCCAGCAGCTTGGCGGCAGCCGACCTTAACTATGGCTACACCTTC

j_gene: TRBJ2-5
d_gene: TRBD2
abundance: -
v_gene: TRBV7-8
CDR3aa: CASSFMTSGVNQETQYF
CDR3nt: TGTGCCAGCAGCTTTATGACTAGCGGGGTAAACCAAGAGACCCAGTACTTC

j_gene: TRBJ2-7
d_gene: -
abundance: -
v_gene: TRBV29-1
CDR3aa: CSVEGFSYEQYF
CDR3nt: TGCAGCGTTGAGGGGTTCTCCTACGAGCAGTACTTC

j_gene: TRBJ2-1
d_gene: -
abundance: -
v_gene: TRBV5-1
CDR3aa: CASSLEGNWDEQFF
CDR3nt: TGCGCCAGCAGCTTGGAGGGAAATTGGGATGAGCAGTTCTTC

j_gene: TRBJ2-7
d_gene: TRBD2
abundance: -
v_gene: TRBV3-1
CDR3aa: CASSQGWTSGNPLEQYF
CDR3nt: TGTGCCAGCAGCCAAGGTTGGACTAGCGGGAATCCTCTGGAGCAGTACTTC

j_gene: TRBJ2-1
d_gene: TRBD2
abundance: -
v_gene: TRBV20-1
CDR3aa: CSAVTGLATPEGEQFF
CDR3nt: TGCAGTGCTGTTACGGGACTAGCGACACCGGAGGGTGAGCAGTTCTTC

j_gene: TRBJ2-7
d_gene: TRBD2
abundance: -
v_gene: TRBV29-1
CDR3aa: CSVEDGEGTYEQYF
CDR3nt: TGCAGCGTTGAAGATGGGGAGGGAACCTACGAGCAGTACTTC

j_gene: TRBJ2-4
d_gene: -
abundance: -
v_gene: TRBV7-9
CDR3aa: CASSLEGVWNIQYF
CDR3nt: TGTGCCAGCAGCTTAGAGGGGGTTTGGAACATTCAGTACTTC

j_gene: TRBJ1-1
d_gene: TRBD1
abundance: -
v_gene: TRBV5-6
CDR3aa: CASSLVGDSDTEAFF
CDR3nt: TGTGCCAGCAGCTTGGTAGGGGACAGCGACACTGAAGCTTTCTTT

j_gene: TRBJ1-2
d_gene: -
abundance: few
v_gene: TRBV6-2/TRBV6-3
CDR3aa: CASSYFGSGGYTF
CDR3nt: TGTGCCAGCAGTTACTTTGGGAGCGGAGGCTACACCTTC

j_gene: TRBJ2-2
d_gene: -
abundance: -
v_gene: TRBV29-1
CDR3aa: CSVAWTANTGELFF
CDR3nt: TGCAGCGTTGCTTGGACAGCGAACACCGGGGAGCTGTTTTTT

j_gene: TRBJ1-2
d_gene: -
abundance: -
v_gene: TRBV9
CDR3aa: CASSNHGRQARDYGYTF
CDR3nt: TGTGCCAGCAGCAACCACGGCAGACAGGCGCGGGACTATGGCTACACCTTC

j_gene: TRBJ2-7
d_gene: -
abundance: -
v_gene: TRBV11-2
CDR3aa: CASSSYSVLYEQYF
CDR3nt: TGTGCCAGCAGCTCCTATAGCGTGCTGTACGAGCAGTACTTC

j_gene: TRBJ2-1
d_gene: TRBD2
abundance: -
v_gene: TRBV24-1
CDR3aa: CATRPGTSGRGTYNEQFF
CDR3nt: TGTGCCACCAGACCCGGGACTAGCGGGAGAGGAACCTACAATGAGCAGTTCTTC

j_gene: TRBJ2-1
d_gene: TRBD2
abundance: -
v_gene: TRBV2
CDR3aa: CASSGTSGGSYNEQFF
CDR3nt: TGTGCCAGCAGTGGGACTAGCGGGGGCTCCTACAATGAGCAGTTCTTC

j_gene: TRBJ2-7
d_gene: TRBD1
abundance: -
v_gene: TRBV5-1
CDR3aa: CASSHSTTGQNPREQYF
CDR3nt: TGCGCCAGCAGCCACAGTACGACGGGACAGAACCCTCGCGAGCAGTACTTC

j_gene: TRBJ1-2
d_gene: -
abundance: -
v_gene: TRBV6-1
CDR3aa: CASTPDRPNYGYTF
CDR3nt: TGTGCCAGCACCCCAGACAGACCTAACTATGGCTACACCTTC

j_gene: TRBJ2-1
d_gene: TRBD2
abundance: few
v_gene: TRBV29-1
CDR3aa: CSAPRSGGNEQFF
CDR3nt: TGCAGCGCCCCCCGGAGCGGGGGGAATGAGCAGTTCTTC

j_gene: TRBJ1-4
d_gene: -
abundance: -
v_gene: TRBV3-1
CDR3aa: CASSQEFGSVDEKLFF
CDR3nt: TGTGCCAGCAGCCAAGAGTTCGGAAGCGTTGATGAAAAACTGTTTTTT

j_gene: TRBJ1-5
d_gene: -
abundance: few
v_gene: TRBV2
CDR3aa: CASSEYLVNQPQHF
CDR3nt: TGTGCCAGCAGTGAATATCTCGTTAATCAGCCCCAGCATTTT

j_gene: TRBJ2-5
d_gene: TRBD2
abundance: -
v_gene: TRBV3-1
CDR3aa: CASSGVAGTQETQYF
CDR3nt: TGTGCCAGCAGCGGGGTAGCGGGGACCCAAGAGACCCAGTACTTC

j_gene: TRBJ2-6
d_gene: -
abundance: -
v_gene: TRBV7-9
CDR3aa: CASSSYRASGANVLTF
CDR3nt: TGTGCCAGCAGCTCGTACAGGGCCTCTGGGGCCAACGTCCTGACTTTC

j_gene: TRBJ2-5
d_gene: -
abundance: few
v_gene: TRBV7-9
CDR3aa: CASSEPGLKEETQYF
CDR3nt: TGTGCCAGCAGCGAACCGGGACTGAAAGAAGAGACCCAGTACTTC

j_gene: TRBJ2-4
d_gene: TRBD2
abundance: few
v_gene: TRBV9
CDR3aa: CASSVSGRGGIQYF
CDR3nt: TGTGCCAGCAGCGTCAGCGGGAGAGGTGGCATTCAGTACTTC

j_gene: TRBJ2-1
d_gene: -
abundance: few
v_gene: TRBV5-1
CDR3aa: CASSLGRRAEYNEQFF
CDR3nt: TGCGCCAGCAGCTTGGGACGGAGGGCCGAGTACAATGAGCAGTTCTTC

j_gene: TRBJ1-2
d_gene: -
abundance: few
v_gene: TRBV6-6
CDR3aa: CASSQTTNYGYTF
CDR3nt: TGTGCCAGCAGCCAGACAACTAACTATGGCTACACCTTC

j_gene: TRBJ2-3
d_gene: -
abundance: -
v_gene: TRBV4-2
CDR3aa: CASSQNRNTDTQYF
CDR3nt: TGTGCCAGCAGCCAAAACAGGAACACAGATACGCAGTATTTT